This record looks at one TCR beta chain sequence and its context. The data originate from a study of control samples from healthy donors and cancer patients. V was shortened by 5 bases and J by 2 bases, with 10 bases between the two germline ends. The germline gives CDR1 SGHRS, CDR2 YFSETQ. The CDR3 has 13 amino acids. Libraries were prepared by immunoSEQ multiplex PCR; TCRdb keeps only in-frame clonotypes and omits some of them. The sample has roughly 130,000 clones, around 94% seen once; the top ten hold 13% to 15%. The chain recombines TRBV5-1 with TRBJ1-2; D is uncertain. The sequencing input was PBMCs. The source is a man aged 55 to 69 with colorectal cancer. Written as DNA, the CDR3 is TGCGCCAGCAGTCTCCCGGGGAACTATGGCTACACCTTC. Translating it yields CASSLPGNYGYTF.